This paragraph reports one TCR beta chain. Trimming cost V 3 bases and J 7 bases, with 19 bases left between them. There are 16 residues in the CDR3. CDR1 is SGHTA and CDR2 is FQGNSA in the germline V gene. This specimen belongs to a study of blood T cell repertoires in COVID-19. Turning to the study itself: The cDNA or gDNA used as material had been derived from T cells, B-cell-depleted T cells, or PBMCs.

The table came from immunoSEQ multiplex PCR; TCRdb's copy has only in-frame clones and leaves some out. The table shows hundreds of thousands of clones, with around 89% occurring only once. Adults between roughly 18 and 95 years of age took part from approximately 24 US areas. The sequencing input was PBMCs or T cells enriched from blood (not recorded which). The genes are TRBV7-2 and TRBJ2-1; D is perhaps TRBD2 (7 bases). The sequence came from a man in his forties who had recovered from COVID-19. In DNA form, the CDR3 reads TGTGCCAGCAGCTTGGGGTATAGTGGGGGGGCAAATGAGCAGTTCTTC. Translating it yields CASSLGYSGGANEQFF.